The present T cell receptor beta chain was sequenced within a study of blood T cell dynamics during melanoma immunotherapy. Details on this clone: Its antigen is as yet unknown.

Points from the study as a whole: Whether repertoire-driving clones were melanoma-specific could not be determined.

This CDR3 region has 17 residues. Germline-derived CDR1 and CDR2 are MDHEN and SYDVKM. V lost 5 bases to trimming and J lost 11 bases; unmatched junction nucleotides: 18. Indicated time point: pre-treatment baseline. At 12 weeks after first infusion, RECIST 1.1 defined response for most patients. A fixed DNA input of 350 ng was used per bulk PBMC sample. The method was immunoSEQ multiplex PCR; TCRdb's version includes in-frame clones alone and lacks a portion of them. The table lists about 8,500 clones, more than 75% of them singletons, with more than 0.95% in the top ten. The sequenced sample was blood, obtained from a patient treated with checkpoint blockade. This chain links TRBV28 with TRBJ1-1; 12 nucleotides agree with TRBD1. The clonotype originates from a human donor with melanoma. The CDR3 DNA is TGTGCCAGCAGTAGTGGGACAGGGGGCGGCCCAGTGGGGCCGGCTTTCTTT. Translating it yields CASSSGTGGGPVGPAFF.